This T cell receptor (beta chain) was identified during a study of read filtering for tumor transcriptome and immune sequencing. About the study: Mean patient age was roughly 70 years, range about 45 to 85; 17 to 20 male, around 15 female. Points from the study as a whole: Sorted CD138-negative bone marrow cells were not purified T cells.

Bone marrow was sampled from every patient at the time of active disease. From roughly 400 ng of RNA, a library with molecular barcoded alpha/delta and beta/gamma adaptors was made. TCRdb re-called the reads with MiXCR, one entry per CDR3 protein. The sample has about 60,000 distinct CDR3 sequences, about 15% seen once. This clonotype appeared many times. Its antigen is unknown. V dropped 7 bases and J dropped 6; count of bases not matched to a gene: 12. CDR3 length: 15 amino acids. Germline values: CDR1 MNHNS, CDR2 SASEGT. The specimen was a population of CD138-negative cells sorted from bone marrow. The J gene is TRBJ2-1, the V gene TRBV6-1, with 7 bases that match TRBD1. The receptor was derived from a donor older than 35 with multiple myeloma. The CDR3 reads CASTESRGFSNEQFF. The CDR3 nucleotides are TGTGCCAGCACCGAGAGCAGGGGGTTCAGCAATGAGCAGTTCTTC.